A selection of T cell receptor beta chains follows, all from one sample in a study of T cells after yellow fever vaccination. TCRdb re-derived calls from the 5' RACE reads in MiXCR, one entry per CDR3 protein. Seen here are about 500,000 distinct CDR3 sequences, approximately 16% observed once, and the top ten hold roughly 17%. The sequenced sample was PBMCs, obtained 4 to 6 days after the first yellow fever vaccination. The receptors shown here come from a man aged 18 to 29 who received the YFV17D yellow fever vaccine. The CDR3 runs from the conserved cysteine through the conserved F or W. Fields, in order: clone size, J gene, V gene, CDR3 length, D gene, CDR3 DNA, CDR3 protein. D genes are given only for firm matches. For some rows the clone size is stated as once, few or many, or as a class when expanded; others skip it.

abundance: few
j_gene: TRBJ2-4
v_gene: TRBV2
len: 15
d_gene: .
CDR3nt: TGTGCCAGCAGACGATCAGCGGTAGTCCGGAACATTCAGTACTTC
CDR3aa: CASRRSAVVRNIQYF

abundance: .
j_gene: TRBJ2-1
v_gene: TRBV5-1
len: 16
d_gene: .
CDR3nt: TGCGCCAGCAGCTTGGGGGCGGGGCGAGGTGGTAGTGAGCAGTTCTTC
CDR3aa: CASSLGAGRGGSEQFF

abundance: .
j_gene: TRBJ1-6
v_gene: TRBV7-6
len: 12
d_gene: .
CDR3nt: TGTGCCAGCAACTCCGGCTCGGGACCCCTCCACTTT
CDR3aa: CASNSGSGPLHF

abundance: .
j_gene: TRBJ2-3
v_gene: TRBV5-8
len: 14
d_gene: .
CDR3nt: TGTGCCAGCAGACCCCGGACTTACACAGATACGCAGTATTTT
CDR3aa: CASRPRTYTDTQYF

abundance: few
j_gene: TRBJ1-1
v_gene: TRBV4-3
len: 15
d_gene: TRBD1
CDR3nt: TGCGCCAGCAGCCACATAGACAGGGATAACACTGAAGCTTTCTTT
CDR3aa: CASSHIDRDNTEAFF

abundance: few
j_gene: TRBJ2-3
v_gene: TRBV3-1
len: 16
d_gene: TRBD2
CDR3nt: TGTGCCAGCAGTCCCCTCTTACGGGGGGTTAAAGATACGCAGTATTTT
CDR3aa: CASSPLLRGVKDTQYF

abundance: .
j_gene: TRBJ2-5
v_gene: TRBV6-6
len: 13
d_gene: .
CDR3nt: TGTGCCAGCAGTCACAAGTTCCAAGAGACCCAGTACTTC
CDR3aa: CASSHKFQETQYF

abundance: many
j_gene: TRBJ2-2
v_gene: TRBV11-2
len: 14
d_gene: .
CDR3nt: TGTGCCAGCAGCCCGCGACTAAACACCGGGGAGCTGTTTTTT
CDR3aa: CASSPRLNTGELFF

abundance: .
j_gene: TRBJ2-1
v_gene: TRBV14
len: 14
d_gene: TRBD1
CDR3nt: TGTGCCAGCCGGAAACAGGGGCGTACGAATGAGCAGTTCTTC
CDR3aa: CASRKQGRTNEQFF

abundance: .
j_gene: TRBJ2-3
v_gene: TRBV24-1
len: 16
d_gene: .
CDR3nt: TGTGCCACCACTGTTTGGGGACGGGGCCTCACAGATACGCAGTATTTT
CDR3aa: CATTVWGRGLTDTQYF

abundance: .
j_gene: TRBJ2-3
v_gene: TRBV25-1
len: 12
d_gene: .
CDR3nt: TGTGCCAGCAGTGAATACGCAGATACGCAGTATTTT
CDR3aa: CASSEYADTQYF

abundance: .
j_gene: TRBJ1-1
v_gene: TRBV18
len: 14
d_gene: .
CDR3nt: TGTGCCAGCTCACCAACCTGGGAGACCCCTGAAGCTTTCTTT
CDR3aa: CASSPTWETPEAFF

abundance: few
j_gene: TRBJ2-1
v_gene: TRBV30
len: 11
d_gene: .
CDR3nt: TGTGCCTGGAGGGCCGGGATTGAGCAGTTCTTC
CDR3aa: CAWRAGIEQFF

abundance: .
j_gene: TRBJ2-2
v_gene: TRBV13
len: 13
d_gene: .
CDR3nt: TGTGCCAGCAGCTTCATCAGAGCCGGGGAGCTGTTTTTT
CDR3aa: CASSFIRAGELFF

abundance: .
j_gene: TRBJ1-4
v_gene: TRBV24-1
len: 15
d_gene: TRBD1
CDR3nt: TGTGCCACCAGTGCTGATAGGGGGCATAGGGAAAAACTGTTTTTT
CDR3aa: CATSADRGHREKLFF

abundance: .
j_gene: TRBJ2-2
v_gene: TRBV9
len: 13
d_gene: TRBD2
CDR3nt: TGTGCCAGCAGCAACGGCGGGGGGGGGGAGCTGTTTTTT
CDR3aa: CASSNGGGGELFF

abundance: .
j_gene: TRBJ2-5
v_gene: TRBV10-3
len: 14
d_gene: .
CDR3nt: TGTGCCATCAGTGGCCAGGGAGATAGTGAGACCCAGTACTTC
CDR3aa: CAISGQGDSETQYF

abundance: few
j_gene: TRBJ2-3
v_gene: TRBV7-6
len: 15
d_gene: TRBD2
CDR3nt: TGTGCCAGCAGCCGGTATGCGGGGGAAACAGATACGCAGTATTTT
CDR3aa: CASSRYAGETDTQYF

abundance: few
j_gene: TRBJ2-6
v_gene: TRBV6-2/TRBV6-3
len: 17
d_gene: .
CDR3nt: TGTGCCAGCAACACGGGACCGATCCACTCTGGGGCCAACGTCCTGACTTTC
CDR3aa: CASNTGPIHSGANVLTF

abundance: .
j_gene: TRBJ2-2
v_gene: TRBV5-1
len: 15
d_gene: .
CDR3nt: TGCGCCAGCAGCTTGGAGCGGAGGAACACCGGGGAGCTGTTTTTT
CDR3aa: CASSLERRNTGELFF

abundance: .
j_gene: TRBJ2-7
v_gene: TRBV6-2/TRBV6-3
len: 13
d_gene: .
CDR3nt: TGTGCCAGCAGTCACGGGATTAGCTACGAGCAGTACTTC
CDR3aa: CASSHGISYEQYF

abundance: few
j_gene: TRBJ1-2
v_gene: TRBV5-1
len: 17
d_gene: TRBD1
CDR3nt: TGCGCCAGCAGCGCGTCCCCCGGGACAGGGGGCGACTATGGCTACACCTTC
CDR3aa: CASSASPGTGGDYGYTF

abundance: .
j_gene: TRBJ1-6
v_gene: TRBV4-1
len: 21
d_gene: TRBD1
CDR3nt: TGCGCCAGCAGCCGATGGAGTGCGAGGGGGATGACAGGGAGGTATAATTCACCCCTCCACTTT
CDR3aa: CASSRWSARGMTGRYNSPLHF

abundance: few
j_gene: TRBJ1-3
v_gene: TRBV27
len: 14
d_gene: .
CDR3nt: TGTGCCAGCAAATCAGGGTTTTCCGGAAACACCATATATTTT
CDR3aa: CASKSGFSGNTIYF

abundance: .
j_gene: TRBJ1-2
v_gene: TRBV5-6
len: 13
d_gene: .
CDR3nt: TGTGCCAGCAAATTCAGGTGGGACTATGGCTACACCTTC
CDR3aa: CASKFRWDYGYTF

abundance: few
j_gene: TRBJ1-1
v_gene: TRBV18
len: 13
d_gene: .
CDR3nt: TGTGCCAGCTCACCACCGTCGTACACTGAAGCTTTCTTT
CDR3aa: CASSPPSYTEAFF